The 9 T cell receptor beta chains in this list originate from one sample, sequenced in a study of blood T cell repertoires in COVID-19. Assay: immunoSEQ multiplex PCR; the TCRdb copy retains only in-frame clones and omits some. The top ten hold roughly 5% of the sample, which has some 100,000 clones, just over 90% seen once. Sequenced input: peripheral blood. Source of these receptors: a middle-aged man with acute or convalescent COVID-19.

This clone was counted between two and nine times. J is TRBJ2-2 and V is TRBV5-6; 10 positions match TRBD1. Germline assignment: CDR1 SGHDT and CDR2 YYEEEE. CDR3 length equals 14 residues. Trimming cost V 4 bases and J 6 bases; bases outside gene matches: 3. The DNA of the CDR3 is TGTGCCAGCAGCCGACAGGGGGCACCCGGGGAGCTGTTTTTT. As protein: CASSRQGAPGELFF.

The chain uses TRBV5-1 and TRBJ2-1; 8 positions match TRBD2. Losses at the gene ends were 4 bases for V and 8 bases for J; bases not matched to a gene: 8. Germline-derived CDR1 and CDR2 are SGHRS and YFSETQ. The CDR3 consists of 14 residues. CDR3 sequence: CASSLQREIDEQFF. The CDR3 DNA reads as TGCGCCAGCAGCCTCCAGCGGGAGATTGATGAGCAGTTCTTC.

The V call is TRBV5-1, the J call TRBJ2-7; D is unclear. V was shortened by 0 bases and J by 9 bases, with 10 bases between the two germline ends. The germline V gene encodes CDR1 SGHRS and CDR2 YFSETQ. This CDR3 contains 12 residues. CDR3 in amino acids: CASSLGGVRQYF. The CDR3 DNA is TGCGCCAGCAGCTTGGGCGGTGTCAGGCAGTACTTC.

V and J are TRBV30 and TRBJ1-1, with D possibly matching TRBD1 (5 bases). The V gene lost 0 bases and the J gene lost 1 base, with 6 bases spanning the gap. CDR3 length: 13 residues. Germline V lookup: CDR1 GTSNPN, CDR2 SVGIG (reference sequence). The CDR3 nucleotides read TGTGCCTGGAGTGTGGGGGGGAACACTGAAGCTTTCTTT. This codes for CAWSVGGNTEAFF.

CDR3 loop: CASSAGLSSYNEQFF. As DNA, the CDR3 is TGTGCCAGCAGCGCGGGACTTAGCTCCTACAATGAGCAGTTCTTC. This chain joins TRBV9 and TRBJ2-1, with D possibly TRBD2 on 6 matching bases. The CDR3 has 15 residues. Germline V CDR1 and CDR2: SGDLS, YYNGEE. With 3 bases removed from V and 0 bases from J, the gap between germline ends came to 10 bases.

The V call is TRBV11-2, the J call TRBJ2-7, with 9 bases lining up with TRBD1. CDR3 length: 16 residues. CDR1 is SGHAT, CDR2 FQNNGV, per germline. V trimming: 5 bases; J trimming: 3 bases; junction bases outside the gene matches: 11. CDR3 DNA: TGTGCCAGCAGCCCCCACCGGGACAGGGATAACTACGAGCAGTACTTC. Translated, it gives CASSPHRDRDNYEQYF.

The chain uses TRBV7-9 and TRBJ1-1, with D maybe TRBD1 (5 bases). Germline V gene lookup returns CDR1 SEHNR and CDR2 FQNEAQ (reference sequence). The CDR3 contains 17 residues. The V gene lost 2 bases and the J gene lost 7 bases, with 23 bases spanning the gap. The CDR3 protein is CASSLREQRWGTGEAFF. In nucleotides, the CDR3 is TGTGCCAGCAGCTTAAGGGAACAACGGTGGGGTACAGGTGAAGCTTTCTTT.

The rearrangement joins TRBV12-3 or TRBV12-4 to TRBJ1-2, with D perhaps matching TRBD1 (5 bases). The length of the CDR3 is 13 residues. Trimming removed 6 bases from V and 6 bases from J, with 14 bases in between. The CDR3: CASSSSGHDGYTF. The CDR3 nucleotides read TGTGCCAGCAGCTCCTCCGGACATGATGGCTACACCTTC.

V gene TRBV30 combines with J gene TRBJ2-2; D gene uncertain. V lost 0 bases, J lost 2 bases, and 7 bases lay in between. CDR1 GTSNPN and CDR2 SVGIG come from the germline V gene (reference sequence). The CDR3 runs 14 residues. The CDR3, as DNA: TGTGCCTGGAGTGTACTGCGAAACACCGGGGAGCTGTTTTTT. Encoded protein: CAWSVLRNTGELFF.